Sequencing of this T cell receptor (beta chain) was carried out in a study of immune characterization of retroperitoneal liposarcoma. Germline values: CDR1 MNHNS, CDR2 SASEGT. The CDR3 runs 15 residues. One entry per CDR3 protein results from TCRdb running MiXCR on the PCR reads. This table holds around 20,000 distinct CDR3 sequences, more than 30% found once. Regarding this clonotype: At one end the junction does not follow the germline gene, possibly because of a read error.

V is TRBV6-1 and J is TRBJ2-1, with D maybe TRBD1 (5 bases). Sequences were obtained from blood. This sequence originates from a male donor with retroperitoneal liposarcoma. The CDR3 spells CTSSETWGQAKTQYF. In DNA form, the CDR3 reads TGTACCAGCAGTGAAACGTGGGGCCAAGCGAAGACCCAGTATTTC.